This TCR beta chain was retrieved from a study of blood T cell repertoires in COVID-19 (dated by TCRdb to the early 2020s). Some background on the complete study: Samples covering the acute and convalescent phases of COVID-19 were provided by collaborators in the United States, Italy and Spain. Where available, HLA class I and class II types were obtained from metadata supplied by the sample provider rather than from assay-based typing. Subjects who had been exposed to COVID-19, were actively infected with it, or had recovered from it provided the deeply sampled blood TCRbeta repertoires that made up the dataset. The prospective study material was composed of cDNA or gDNA derived from T cells, B-cell-depleted T cells, or PBMCs. The repertoires were released in a freely available public database intended as a resource for research on the immune response to SARS-CoV-2. The sample metadata nearly always contained a de-identified subject ID, COVID-19 status, age in years and sex. The samples were drawn from the first 160 participants of the ongoing ImmuneRACE study and from over a thousand subjects provided by 6 global collaborators.

Whole blood was collected in K2EDTA tubes by collaborating institutions according to the institutions' own protocols. For TCRbeta analysis, collaborators shipped samples in one of three forms: frozen whole blood, isolated PBMCs, or DNA extracted from either of those sample types. Points the paper makes about the study in general: The quantity of clinical and demographic metadata differed by source and by participant and was supplied without curation.

The immunoSEQ Assay, a bias-controlled multiplex PCR, was used to amplify TCRbeta CDR3 regions from genomic DNA. As for how the authors treated the data: Within the assay, amplification of reference gene primers was used to estimate how many nucleated cells each sample contained. To quantify the absolute abundance of each unique TCRbeta CDR3 rearrangement, sequence reads were collapsed and filtered. For each sample, productive Simpson clonality was calculated as the square root of Simpson's diversity index over productive rearrangements. The table comes from immuneACCESS by way of TCRdb, which keeps in-frame sequences with V and J called. Part of the clones is missing from these tables; in studies checked, under half for an unresolved V gene and the rest for unknown reasons. V and J calls and clone size are as listed in that table; D and trimming were resolved from the DNA. The sample table lists under 350,000 clones, approximately 90% of them with a count of one. The ten largest clones represent approximately 4.2% of the sample.

This clone was observed a single time. Its antigen remains undetermined. Per-base qualities were not stored, and no clone one base away is much larger. Compared with germline, V lacks 4 bases and J lacks 3 bases; bases without a gene match: 9. Measured from the cysteine to the phenylalanine, the CDR3 is 15 residues long. The sequence is cut down to CDR3 DNA, 45 bases in frame from base 1. The germline V gene encodes CDR1 SGHNT and CDR2 YYREEE (reference sequence). Sequenced input: peripheral blood. The receptor comes from a man aged 35 to 55 with acute or convalescent COVID-19. The V and J genes are TRBV5-4 and TRBJ2-7, with 8 bases matching TRBD2. The nucleotides read TGTGCCAGCAGCCCGGCCGGGGGGGCTAGCTACGAGCAGTACTTC. It specifies CASSPAGGASYEQYF.